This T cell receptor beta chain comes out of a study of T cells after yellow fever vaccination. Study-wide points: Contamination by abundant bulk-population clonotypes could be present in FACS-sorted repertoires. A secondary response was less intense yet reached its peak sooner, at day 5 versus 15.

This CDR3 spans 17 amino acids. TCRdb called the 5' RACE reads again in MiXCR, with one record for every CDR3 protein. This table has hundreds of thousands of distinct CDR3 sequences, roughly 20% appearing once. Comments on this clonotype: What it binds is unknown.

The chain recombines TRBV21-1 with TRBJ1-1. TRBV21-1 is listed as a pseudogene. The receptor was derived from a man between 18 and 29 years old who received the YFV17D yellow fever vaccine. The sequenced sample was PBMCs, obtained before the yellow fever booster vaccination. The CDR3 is CASSKGPRWSMNTEAFF. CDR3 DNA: TGTGCCAGCAGCAAAGGACCAAGGTGGTCCATGAACACTGAAGCTTTCTTT.